The following is a T cell receptor (beta chain) sequence with its context. This record belongs to a study of technical replicates of blood from several donors. The repertoire was sequenced with immunoSEQ multiplex PCR; TCRdb's copy has only in-frame clones and lacks some. The profile covers approximately 76,000 clones, with around 97% appearing a single time and 0.15% to 0.2% taken by the ten largest. The germline V gene encodes CDR1 KGHSH and CDR2 LQKENI. J was trimmed by 8 bases and V by 1 base; bases with no gene match: 13. The CDR3 spans 16 residues. The sequenced sample consisted of T cells isolated from PBMCs. The chain uses TRBV18 and TRBJ1-2; the match to TRBD1 covers 7 bases. The clonotype was recovered from a human donor in good health. For the CDR3, the DNA is TGTGCCAGCTCACCACGGACAGGCACCCAAGATAGAGGCTACACCTTC. Its translation: CASSPRTGTQDRGYTF.